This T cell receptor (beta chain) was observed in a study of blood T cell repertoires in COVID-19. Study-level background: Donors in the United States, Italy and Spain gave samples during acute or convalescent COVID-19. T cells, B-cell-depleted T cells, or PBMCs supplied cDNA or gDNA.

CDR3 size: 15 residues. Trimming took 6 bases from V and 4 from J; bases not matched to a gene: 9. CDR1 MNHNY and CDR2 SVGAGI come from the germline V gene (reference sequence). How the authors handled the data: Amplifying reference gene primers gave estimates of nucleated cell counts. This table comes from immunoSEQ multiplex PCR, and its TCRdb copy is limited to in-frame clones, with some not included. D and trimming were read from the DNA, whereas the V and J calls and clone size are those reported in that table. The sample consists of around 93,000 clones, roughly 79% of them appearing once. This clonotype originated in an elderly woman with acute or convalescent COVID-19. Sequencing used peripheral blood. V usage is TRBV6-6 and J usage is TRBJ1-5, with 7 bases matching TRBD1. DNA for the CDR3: TGTGCCAGCAGGACGCACAGGGGCGATAATCAGCCCCAGCATTTT. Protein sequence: CASRTHRGDNQPQHF.